The clone carrying this T cell receptor beta chain was recorded once. The record originates from a study of technical replicates of blood from four donors. Method: immunoSEQ multiplex PCR; TCRdb's copy keeps in-frame clones and lacks some. The table lists some 83,000 clones, 93% of them singletons, with 0.35% to 0.45% in the top ten. CDR3 length: 15 residues. The germline V gene has CDR1 SGHDT and CDR2 YYEEEE. The V and J ends lost 4 bases and 8 bases, in that order; junction bases with no gene match: 12. The chain employs TRBV5-6 and TRBJ2-1; 7 bases line up with TRBD2. Sequenced material: T cells isolated from PBMCs. The receptor's source is a human donor in good health. The CDR3 here is CASSILAEWGDEQFF. In DNA form, the CDR3 reads TGTGCCAGCAGCATCCTAGCGGAGTGGGGCGATGAGCAGTTCTTC. Full variable domain (outside the CDR3, taken from reference TRBV5-6 and TRBJ2-1): DAGVTQSPTHLIKTRGQQVTLRCSPKSGHDTVSWYQQALGQGPQFIFQYYEEEERQRGNFPDRFSGHQFPNYSSELNVNALLLGDSALYLCASSILAEWGDEQFFGPGTRLTVL.